A single sample gave rise to the 30 T cell receptor beta chains below, sequenced in a study of T cell changes during pregnancy in multiple sclerosis. Sequenced by immunoSEQ multiplex PCR; TCRdb stores in-frame clones only, minus some. Of approximately 40,000 clones detected, roughly 90% appear once; the ten largest clones hold 0.55% to 0.7%. The specimen was CD4+ T cells from peripheral blood mononuclear cells, collected before pregnancy. The receptors come from a female donor with multiple sclerosis, enrolled in a pregnancy study.

V gene TRBV5-1 combines with J gene TRBJ1-5, with 7 bases aligning to TRBD1. CDR1 is SGHRS, CDR2 YFSETQ, per germline. There are 16 residues in the CDR3. J lost 6 bases, V lost 3 bases, and 12 bases had no gene match. This CDR3 reads CASSWGDSPGAQPQHF. CDR3 sequence (DNA): TGCGCCAGCAGCTGGGGGGACAGCCCGGGGGCTCAGCCCCAGCATTTT.

The chain links TRBV2 to TRBJ2-3, with 7 bases lining up with TRBD1. The CDR3 sequence is 14 residues long. Trimming took 6 bases from V and 0 from J; bases not matched to a gene: 3. In germline, CDR1 is SNHLY, CDR2 FYNNEI. This CDR3 reads CASSRDRSTDTQYF. The DNA for the CDR3 is TGTGCCAGCAGCCGGGACAGAAGCACAGATACGCAGTATTTT.

The chain combines TRBV2 with TRBJ1-5; D unresolved. The CDR3 runs to 14 residues. The V and J ends lost 7 bases and 0 bases respectively, with 10 bases between them. Germline V gene sequence: CDR1 SNHLY, CDR2 FYNNEI. CDR3 DNA sequence: TGTGCCAGCACGCAACAGCTTAGCAATCAGCCCCAGCATTTT. Its protein is CASTQQLSNQPQHF.

The chain has TRBV12-5 and TRBJ2-2; no reliable D call. This CDR3 is built from 14 residues. V was cut by 4 bases and J by 5 bases, with 11 bases left in between. Germline V gene sequence: CDR1 LGHNT, CDR2 FRNRAP. CDR3 protein: CASGSDTQTGELFF. CDR3 DNA sequence: TGTGCTAGTGGTTCAGACACACAAACCGGGGAGCTGTTTTTT.

The rearrangement uses TRBV5-5 and TRBJ1-6; D is possibly TRBD1 (5 bases). The germline V gene encodes CDR1 SGHKS and CDR2 YYEKEE (reference sequence). Trimming cost V 0 bases and J 10 bases, with 11 bases left between them. The CDR3 sequence is 14 residues long. The CDR3 region is CASSLGGAGSPLHF. In DNA, the CDR3 is TGTGCCAGCAGCTTGGGCGGGGCTGGATCACCCCTCCACTTT.

The chain links TRBV28 to TRBJ1-2, with D maybe TRBD1 (5 bases). V lost 6 bases, J lost 4 bases, and 18 bases lay in between. CDR3 length: 15 amino acids. Germline-derived CDR1 and CDR2 are MDHEN and SYDVKM. This CDR3 reads CASSPRGWGTYGYTF. As DNA, the CDR3 is TGTGCCAGCAGCCCCCGGGGGTGGGGGACCTATGGCTACACCTTC.

The V and J genes are TRBV2 and TRBJ1-4; D possibly corresponds to TRBD1 (6 bases). The CDR3 runs to 14 residues. Germline CDR1 is SNHLY and CDR2 is FYNNEI. The germline V and J ends were trimmed by 5 bases and 4 bases, with 11 bases remaining between them. The CDR3 coding sequence is TGTGCCAGCAGTCCAGACAGGATTAATGAAAAACTGTTTTTT. Translating gives CASSPDRINEKLFF.

This clone appeared once. This chain connects TRBV2 to TRBJ1-6; D is uncertain. Trimming stripped 5 bases from V and 0 bases from J, with 8 bases between. This CDR3 has 15 residues. From germline, CDR1 is SNHLY and CDR2 FYNNEI. The CDR3 is CASSFTSSYNSPLHF. The CDR3 DNA follows: TGTGCCAGCAGTTTCACAAGCTCCTATAATTCACCCCTCCACTTT.

The rearrangement uses TRBV6-5 and TRBJ1-2; 9 bases are a match to TRBD1. V gave up 4 bases and J gave up 6 bases; unmatched junction bases: 12. Germline CDR1 MNHEY, CDR2 SVGAGI. The CDR3 totals 16 residues. In DNA, the CDR3 is TGTGCCAGCAGTTCTGCCTACAGGGGGCCATTGGATGGCTACACCTTC. Protein: CASSSAYRGPLDGYTF.

The chain joins TRBV6-5 to TRBJ2-4; possibly TRBD1 for D (6 bases). Per germline, CDR1 MNHEY and CDR2 SVGAGI. The CDR3 consists of 14 residues. V was clipped by 6 bases and J by 4 bases, with 13 bases between them. The CDR3, as DNA: TGTGCCAGCAGCCCTGGACAGCTAAAAAACATTCAGTACTTC. It translates to CASSPGQLKNIQYF.

The CDR3 DNA is TGTGCCAGCAGCCCCAGCGGGGGGACAGGGGGCGCGGGTGGCTACACCTTC. Residues: CASSPSGGTGGAGGYTF. The gene calls are TRBV4-2 and TRBJ1-2, with 12 positions matching TRBD1. The ends lost 4 bases at V and 7 bases at J; junction bases unmatched: 13. In germline, CDR1 is LGHNA, CDR2 YNFKEQ. The CDR3 length is 17 residues.

The rearrangement uses TRBV10-2 and TRBJ2-3; weak D call: TRBD2 (6 bases). This CDR3 comprises 14 residues. The V and J ends lost 7 bases and 0 bases respectively, with 11 bases between them. Germline CDR1 WSHSY, CDR2 SAAADI. CDR3 loop: CASIFSGSTDTQYF. The CDR3 DNA is TGCGCCAGCATATTCAGCGGGAGCACAGATACGCAGTATTTT.

The rearrangement uses TRBV9 and TRBJ1-3, with 7 bases lining up with TRBD1. The V gene end was trimmed by 4 bases and the J gene end by 0 bases; junction bases not matched to a gene: 4. The germline gives CDR1 SGDLS, CDR2 YYNGEE. The CDR3 sequence is 15 residues long. DNA of the CDR3: TGTGCCAGCAGCCTTCGGGACAGCTCTGGAAACACCATATATTTT. Translation gives CASSLRDSSGNTIYF.

The chain joins TRBV20-1 to TRBJ1-2; D is ambiguous. This CDR3 region has 11 residues. Trimming shortened V by 1 base and J by 4 bases, and 4 bases separated the two germline ends. In germline, CDR1 is DFQATT, CDR2 SNEGSKA (reference sequence). The CDR3 spells CSARGGYGYTF. CDR3 DNA: TGCAGTGCTAGAGGCGGCTATGGCTACACCTTC.

The chain combines TRBV2 with TRBJ2-5; D not resolved. Trimming removed 8 bases at V and 5 bases at J, with 12 bases between. Germline CDR1 is SNHLY and CDR2 is FYNNEI. This CDR3 region has 12 residues. The CDR3 DNA reads TGTGCCAGCCGGCTAGTGGCGGAGACCCAGTACTTC. Encoded protein: CASRLVAETQYF.

CDR3 protein: CASSLAQGPKAFF. In nucleotides, the CDR3 is TGTGCCAGCAGCTTAGCGCAGGGGCCCAAAGCTTTCTTT. V gene TRBV7-9 combines with J gene TRBJ1-1, with a possible D match to TRBD1 (6 bases). V was clipped by 0 bases and J by 9 bases, with 11 bases between them. CDR1 is SEHNR, CDR2 FQNEAQ, per germline (reference sequence). The CDR3 loop spans 13 amino acids. The full variable domain, in which reference TRBV7-9 and TRBJ1-1 provide the parts outside the CDR3, is DTGVSQNPRHKITKRGQNVTFRCDPISEHNRLYWYRQTLGQGPEFLTYFQNEAQLEKSRLLSDRFSAERPKGSFSTLEIQRTEQGDSAMYLCASSLAQGPKAFFGQGTRLTVV.

This clone was observed a single time. The rearrangement links TRBV4-3 to TRBJ1-4; 9 bases are shared with TRBD1. Germline loops: CDR1 LGHNA, CDR2 YSLEER. The CDR3 has 15 residues. Trimming removed 4 bases from V and 8 bases from J; junction bases left unmatched: 8. The CDR3 coding sequence is TGCGCCAGCAGCCCGCTACCGGGACAGGGAGAAAAACTGTTTTTT. It translates to CASSPLPGQGEKLFF.

The chain combines TRBV4-1 with TRBJ2-3, with 7 bases matching TRBD1. Germline CDR1 reads MGHRA; CDR2 reads YSYEKL. This CDR3 region has 17 residues. V lost 0 bases, J lost 0 bases, and 6 bases stayed unmatched. CDR3 amino acids: CASSQDGRGGSTDTQYF. CDR3 sequence (DNA): TGCGCCAGCAGCCAAGATGGAAGAGGGGGCAGCACAGATACGCAGTATTTT.

This sequence joins TRBV7-6 and TRBJ2-5; 10 bases agree with TRBD1. V was clipped by 5 bases and J by 5 bases; unmatched bases: 8. Germline V gene sequence: CDR1 SGHVS, CDR2 FNYEAQ. CDR3 size: 15 residues. The CDR3 sequence: CASSARQGAGETQYF. CDR3 coding DNA: TGTGCCAGCAGCGCCCGACAGGGGGCTGGGGAGACCCAGTACTTC.

The rearrangement joins TRBV12-5 to TRBJ1-4; D perhaps matches TRBD1 (6 bases). Trimming removed 5 bases at V and 7 bases at J, with 14 bases between. Per germline, CDR1 LGHNT and CDR2 FRNRAP. The CDR3 length is 14 residues. CDR3 bases: TGTGCTAGTGGTCCCTGGGGGGGGCTTGAAAAACTGTTTTTT. It translates to CASGPWGGLEKLFF.

CDR3 sequence reads: CASSPDRGIQYF. For the CDR3, the DNA is TGTGCCAGCAGCCCAGACAGGGGCATTCAGTACTTC. The genes are TRBV9 and TRBJ2-4, with 8 bases identical to TRBD1. With V trimmed by 4 bases and J by 9 bases, 3 bases remained unmatched. The CDR3 extends over 12 amino acids. Per germline, CDR1 SGDLS and CDR2 YYNGEE.

This chain links TRBV18 with TRBJ2-7; perhaps TRBD1 as D (6 bases). Trimming shortened V by 1 base and J by 2 bases, and 12 bases separated the two germline ends. Germline V gene data show CDR1 as KGHSH and CDR2 as LQKENI. This CDR3 has 15 amino acids. The chain's CDR3 is CASSPRDISTYEQYF. CDR3 bases: TGTGCCAGCTCACCACGGGACATCTCGACCTACGAGCAGTACTTC.

The chain combines TRBV5-1 with TRBJ2-1; tentatively, D is TRBD1 (6 bases). This CDR3 spans 16 amino acids. The V end was cut by 4 bases, the J end by 0 bases, with 14 bases between. CDR1 is SGHRS, CDR2 YFSETQ, per germline. The CDR3 loop reads CASSGTTGHSYNEQFF. In nucleotides, the CDR3 is TGCGCCAGCAGCGGCACTACAGGGCACTCCTACAATGAGCAGTTCTTC.

The rearrangement uses TRBV9 and TRBJ2-3; 8 nucleotides align to TRBD2. With V trimmed by 4 bases and J by 4 bases, 8 bases remained unmatched. From germline, CDR1 is SGDLS and CDR2 YYNGEE. This CDR3 spans 15 amino acids. CDR3 residues: CASSRGGARADTQYF. In nucleotides, the CDR3 is TGTGCCAGCAGCCGGGGGGGGGCCAGGGCAGATACGCAGTATTTT.

The CDR3 region has the DNA TGCGCCAGCAGCACGAACCCGGGACAGGGGGCATATGGCTACACCTTC. Translated, it gives CASSTNPGQGAYGYTF. This chain uses TRBV5-1 with TRBJ1-2; 12 bases agree with TRBD1. Per the germline V gene, CDR1 is SGHRS and CDR2 is YFSETQ. The J segment lost 5 bases and the V segment lost 4 bases, leaving 9 bases of the junction unmatched. CDR3 size: 16 residues.

The chain recombines TRBV11-3 with TRBJ2-5, with TRBD1 matching 10 bases. The germline V gene encodes CDR1 SGHNT and CDR2 YENEEA. The CDR3 spans 16 residues. Unmatched junction bases numbered 6, after V lost 1 base and J lost 4 bases. Here the CDR3 DNA reads TGTGCCAGCAGCTTAGGTGGTCGGACAGGGGGAGAGACCCAGTACTTC. Its translation is CASSLGGRTGGETQYF.

The chain couples TRBV2 to TRBJ1-6; D not certain. The V and J ends lost 7 bases and 0 bases respectively, with 10 bases between them. This CDR3 spans 15 amino acids. Germline V lookup: CDR1 SNHLY, CDR2 FYNNEI. The CDR3 reads CASTGSNSYNSPLHF. The CDR3 DNA reads TGTGCCAGCACAGGATCCAACTCCTATAATTCACCCCTCCACTTT.

The chain uses TRBV27 and TRBJ2-3, with a possible D match to TRBD1 (6 bases). CDR3 length: 17 amino acids. Germline V gene lookup returns CDR1 MNHEY and CDR2 SMNVEV (reference sequence). The V end lost 7 bases, the J end lost 1 base, and 21 bases lay between the germline ends. The CDR3 loop is CASTPVSRGWGTDTQYF. The CDR3 DNA follows: TGTGCCAGCACCCCGGTGTCAAGGGGGTGGGGCACAGATACGCAGTATTTT.

V is TRBV7-9 and J is TRBJ1-4, with unresolved D. Germline V gene data show CDR1 as SEHNR and CDR2 as FQNEAQ (reference sequence). CDR3 length equals 14 residues. V gave up 2 bases and J gave up 0 bases, with 4 bases separating them. The DNA of the CDR3 is TGTGCCAGCAGCTTACGAGCAACTAATGAAAAACTGTTTTTT. It yields the protein CASSLRATNEKLFF.

J is TRBJ2-3 and V is TRBV11-2; TRBD2 matches at 7 bases. Germline V gene lookup returns CDR1 SGHAT and CDR2 FQNNGV. Germline trimming cut 1 base from V and 5 bases from J; bases unmatched to any gene: 6. This CDR3 contains 15 residues. CDR3 residues: CASSLVWASGDTQYF. CDR3 nucleotide sequence: TGTGCCAGCAGCTTAGTGTGGGCTAGCGGAGATACGCAGTATTTT.